This T cell receptor beta chain was captured in a study of cytomegalovirus exposure and HLA in healthy donors. Notes on the study in general: Most observed TCR sequences were rare, whereas some public TCRs were detected in many donors. When a later analysis compared HLA-associated TCR beta chains with equally common others, the HLA-associated chains turned out to be more clonally expanded and to have lower generation probabilities. Both high specificity and high sensitivity reportedly marked the classifier's diagnosis of cytomegalovirus status.

A multiplex PCR was run with 60 Vbeta primers and 13 Jbeta primers. The assay was immunoSEQ multiplex PCR, and TCRdb's table has in-frame clones only and misses some. The sample consists of about 160,000 clones, 60% to 80% of them appearing once. Remarks on this clone: The antigen remains undetermined.

Healthy individuals who donated bone marrow served as the donors. Trimming cost V 5 bases and J 3 bases; bases outside gene matches: 17. Germline assignment: CDR1 SGHVS and CDR2 FQNEAQ. The CDR3 contains 18 residues. This clonotype was sampled from a woman between 25 and 40 years old in good health and CMV-seronegative. J is TRBJ1-1 and V is TRBV7-8; 8 bases line up with TRBD1. The source material was PBMCs. The CDR3 region is CASSPFFPSTGADTEAFF. The CDR3 region has the DNA TGTGCCAGCAGCCCTTTCTTCCCTTCGACAGGGGCCGACACTGAAGCTTTCTTT.